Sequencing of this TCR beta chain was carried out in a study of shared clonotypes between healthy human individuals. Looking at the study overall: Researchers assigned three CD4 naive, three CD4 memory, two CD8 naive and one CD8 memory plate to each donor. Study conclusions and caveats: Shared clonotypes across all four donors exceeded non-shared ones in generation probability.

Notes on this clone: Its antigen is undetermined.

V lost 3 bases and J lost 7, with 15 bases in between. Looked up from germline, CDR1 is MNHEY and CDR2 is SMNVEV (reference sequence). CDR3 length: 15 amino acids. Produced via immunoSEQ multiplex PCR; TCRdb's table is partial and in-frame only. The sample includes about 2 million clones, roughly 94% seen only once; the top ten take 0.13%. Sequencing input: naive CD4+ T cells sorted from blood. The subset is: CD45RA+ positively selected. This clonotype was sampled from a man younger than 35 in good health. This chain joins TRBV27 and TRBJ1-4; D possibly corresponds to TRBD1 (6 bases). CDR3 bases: TGTGCCAGCAGTTTTATCTCACAGGGAAGTGAAAAACTGTTTTTT. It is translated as CASSFISQGSEKLFF.